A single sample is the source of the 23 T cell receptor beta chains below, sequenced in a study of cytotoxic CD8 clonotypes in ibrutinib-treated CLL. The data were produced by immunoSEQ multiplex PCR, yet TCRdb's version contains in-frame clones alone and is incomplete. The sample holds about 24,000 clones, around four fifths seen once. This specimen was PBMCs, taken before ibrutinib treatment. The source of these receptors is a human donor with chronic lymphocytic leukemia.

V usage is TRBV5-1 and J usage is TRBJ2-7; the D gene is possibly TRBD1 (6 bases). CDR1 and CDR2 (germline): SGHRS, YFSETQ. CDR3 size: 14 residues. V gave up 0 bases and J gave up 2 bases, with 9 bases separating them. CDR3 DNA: TGCGCCAGCAGCTTGGACAGGGTTACCTACGAGCAGTACTTC. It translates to CASSLDRVTYEQYF.

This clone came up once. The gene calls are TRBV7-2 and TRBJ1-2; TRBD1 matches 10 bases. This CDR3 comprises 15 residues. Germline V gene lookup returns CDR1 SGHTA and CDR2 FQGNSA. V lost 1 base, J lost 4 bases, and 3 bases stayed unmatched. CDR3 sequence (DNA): TGTGCCAGCAGCTTAGAGGGGACAGGGGCCTATGGCTACACCTTC. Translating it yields CASSLEGTGAYGYTF.

The CDR3 DNA is TGTGCCAGCAGCTTATCTATCTACGAGCAGTACTTC. This codes for CASSLSIYEQYF. The V gene is TRBV7-2, the J gene TRBJ2-7; no firm D call. This CDR3 has 12 amino acids. In germline, CDR1 is SGHTA, CDR2 FQGNSA. V was clipped by 2 bases and J by 3 bases, with 5 bases between them.

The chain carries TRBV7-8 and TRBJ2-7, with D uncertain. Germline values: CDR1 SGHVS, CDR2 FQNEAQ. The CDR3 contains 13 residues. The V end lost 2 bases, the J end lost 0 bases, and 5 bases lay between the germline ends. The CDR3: CASSLINSYEQYF. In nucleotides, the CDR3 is TGTGCCAGCAGCTTAATTAACTCCTACGAGCAGTACTTC.

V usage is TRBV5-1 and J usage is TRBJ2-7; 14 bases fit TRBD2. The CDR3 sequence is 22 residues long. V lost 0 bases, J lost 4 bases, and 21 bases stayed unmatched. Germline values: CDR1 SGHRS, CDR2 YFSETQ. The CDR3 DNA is TGCGCCAGCAGCTTGGCCCAAGACAGGGCTCCGCGACTAGCGGGAGGGCCGTACGAGCAGTACTTC. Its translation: CASSLAQDRAPRLAGGPYEQYF.

The DNA of the CDR3 is TGTGCCAGCAGTCTAGACAGTGCAACTAATGAAAAACTGTTTTTT. It encodes CASSLDSATNEKLFF. V and J are TRBV6-1 and TRBJ1-4; D possibly corresponds to TRBD1 (5 bases). The length of the CDR3 is 15 residues. V was clipped by 5 bases and J by 0 bases, with 10 bases between them. Per the germline V gene, CDR1 is MNHNS and CDR2 is SASEGT.

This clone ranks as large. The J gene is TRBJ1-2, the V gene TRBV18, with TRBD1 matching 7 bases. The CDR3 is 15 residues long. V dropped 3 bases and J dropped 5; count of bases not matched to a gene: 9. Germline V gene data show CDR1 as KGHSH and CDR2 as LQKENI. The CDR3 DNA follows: TGTGCCAGCTCACCCCGAGAGACAGGGTGGTATGGCTACACCTTC. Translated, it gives CASSPRETGWYGYTF.

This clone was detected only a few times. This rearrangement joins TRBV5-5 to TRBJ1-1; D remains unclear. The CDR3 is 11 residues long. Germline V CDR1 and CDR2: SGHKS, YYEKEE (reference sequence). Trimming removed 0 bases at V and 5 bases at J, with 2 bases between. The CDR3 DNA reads TGTGCCAGCAGCTTGGAAACTGAAGCTTTCTTT. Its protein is CASSLETEAFF.

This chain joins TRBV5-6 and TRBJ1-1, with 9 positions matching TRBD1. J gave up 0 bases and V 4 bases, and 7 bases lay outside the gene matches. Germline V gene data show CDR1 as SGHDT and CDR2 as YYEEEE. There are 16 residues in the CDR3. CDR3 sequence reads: CASSSDRGVMNTEAFF. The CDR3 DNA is TGTGCCAGCAGCAGCGACAGGGGGGTCATGAACACTGAAGCTTTCTTT.

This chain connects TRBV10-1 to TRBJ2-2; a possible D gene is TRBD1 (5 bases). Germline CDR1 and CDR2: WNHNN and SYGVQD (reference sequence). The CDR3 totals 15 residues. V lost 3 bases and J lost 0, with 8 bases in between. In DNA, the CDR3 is TGCGCCAGCAGTGACGGACAACCGAACACCGGGGAGCTGTTTTTT. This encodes CASSDGQPNTGELFF.

CDR3 nucleotide sequence: TGTGCCAGCAGCCCCGAGAGATTGAACACCGGGGAGCTGTTTTTT. Translated: CASSPERLNTGELFF. This sequence joins TRBV7-8 and TRBJ2-2; no firm D call. Germline loops: CDR1 SGHVS, CDR2 FQNEAQ. This CDR3 region has 15 residues. V dropped 5 bases and J dropped 1 base, with 11 bases sitting between them. The variable domain in full, completed from reference TRBV7-8 and TRBJ2-2, reads GAGVSQSPRYKVAKRGQDVALRCDPISGHVSLFWYQQALGQGPEFLTYFQNEAQLDKSGLPSDRFFAERPEGSVSTLKIQRTQQEDSAVYLCASSPERLNTGELFFGEGSRLTVL.

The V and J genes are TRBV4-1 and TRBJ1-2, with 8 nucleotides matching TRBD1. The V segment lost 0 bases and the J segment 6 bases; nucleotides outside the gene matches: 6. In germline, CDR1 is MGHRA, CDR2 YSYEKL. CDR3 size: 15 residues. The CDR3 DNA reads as TGCGCCAGCAGCCAAGAGGGAACAGGGGGAGATGGCTACACCTTC. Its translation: CASSQEGTGGDGYTF.

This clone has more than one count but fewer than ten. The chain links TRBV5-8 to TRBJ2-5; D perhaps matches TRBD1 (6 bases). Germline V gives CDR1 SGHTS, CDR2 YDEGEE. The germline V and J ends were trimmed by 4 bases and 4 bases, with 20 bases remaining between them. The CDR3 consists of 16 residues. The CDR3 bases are TGTGCCAGCAGCCCGGATCGAGGTGGGGGCATAGAGACCCAGTACTTC. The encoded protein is CASSPDRGGGIETQYF. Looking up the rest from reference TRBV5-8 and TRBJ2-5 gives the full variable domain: EAGVTQSPTHLIKTRGQQATLRCSPISGHTSVYWYQQALGLGLQFLLWYDEGEERNRGNFPPRFSGRQFPNYSSELNVNALELEDSALYLCASSPDRGGGIETQYFGPGTRLLVL.

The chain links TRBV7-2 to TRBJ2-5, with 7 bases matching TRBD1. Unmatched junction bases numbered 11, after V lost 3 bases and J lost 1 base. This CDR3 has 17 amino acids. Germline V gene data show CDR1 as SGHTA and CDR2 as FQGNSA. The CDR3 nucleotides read TGTGCCAGCAGCTTGACAGGGCTGGGGAGAATCCAAGAGACCCAGTACTTC. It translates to CASSLTGLGRIQETQYF.

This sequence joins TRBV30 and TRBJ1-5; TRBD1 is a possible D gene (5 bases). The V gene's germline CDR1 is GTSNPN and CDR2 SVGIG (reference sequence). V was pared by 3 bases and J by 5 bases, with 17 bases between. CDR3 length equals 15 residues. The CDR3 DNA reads TGTGCCTGGAGCGTCGGGGGGGATTTCGATCAGCCCCAGCATTTT. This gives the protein CAWSVGGDFDQPQHF.

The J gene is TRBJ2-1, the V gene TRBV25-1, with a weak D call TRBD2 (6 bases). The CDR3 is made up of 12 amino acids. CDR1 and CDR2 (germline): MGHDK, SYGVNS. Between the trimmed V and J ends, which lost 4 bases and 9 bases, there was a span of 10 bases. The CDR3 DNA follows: TGTGCCAGCAGTGGGACTAACGTTGAGCAGTTCTTC. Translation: CASSGTNVEQFF.

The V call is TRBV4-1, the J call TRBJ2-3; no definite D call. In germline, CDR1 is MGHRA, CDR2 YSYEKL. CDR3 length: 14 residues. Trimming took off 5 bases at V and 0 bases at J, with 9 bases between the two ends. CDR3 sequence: CASSETESTDTQYF. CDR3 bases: TGCGCCAGCAGCGAGACGGAGAGCACAGATACGCAGTATTTT.

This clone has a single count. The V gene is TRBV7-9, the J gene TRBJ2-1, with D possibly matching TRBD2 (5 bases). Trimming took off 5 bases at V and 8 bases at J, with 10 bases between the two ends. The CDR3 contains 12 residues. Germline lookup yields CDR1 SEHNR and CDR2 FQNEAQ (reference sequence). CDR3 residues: CASSETRDEQFF. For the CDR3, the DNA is TGTGCCAGCAGCGAAACTAGGGATGAGCAGTTCTTC.

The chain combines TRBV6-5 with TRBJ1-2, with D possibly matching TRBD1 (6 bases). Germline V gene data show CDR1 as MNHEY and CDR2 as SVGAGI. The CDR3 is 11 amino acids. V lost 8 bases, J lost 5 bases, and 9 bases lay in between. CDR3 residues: CASRTDYGYTF. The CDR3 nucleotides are TGTGCCAGCCGGACAGATTATGGCTACACCTTC.

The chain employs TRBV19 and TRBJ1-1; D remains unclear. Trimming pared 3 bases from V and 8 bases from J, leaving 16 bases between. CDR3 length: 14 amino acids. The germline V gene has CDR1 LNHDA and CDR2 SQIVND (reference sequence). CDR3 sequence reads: CASSIRGPREEAFF. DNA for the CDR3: TGTGCCAGTAGTATTAGAGGGCCGAGGGAAGAAGCTTTCTTT.

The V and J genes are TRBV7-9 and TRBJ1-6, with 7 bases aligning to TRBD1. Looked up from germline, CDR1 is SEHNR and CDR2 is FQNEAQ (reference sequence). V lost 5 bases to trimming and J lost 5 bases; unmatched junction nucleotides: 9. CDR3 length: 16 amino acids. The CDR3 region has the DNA TGTGCCAGCAGCCCCTCGGACAGGCCAGATAATTCACCCCTCCACTTT. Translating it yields CASSPSDRPDNSPLHF.

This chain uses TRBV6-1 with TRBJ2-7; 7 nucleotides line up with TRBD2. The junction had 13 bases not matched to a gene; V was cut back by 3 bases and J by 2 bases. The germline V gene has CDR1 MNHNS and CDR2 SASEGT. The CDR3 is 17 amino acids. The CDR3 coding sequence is TGTGCCAGCAGTGACAGGGTGGCGGGAGTAGGCCCCTACGAGCAGTACTTC. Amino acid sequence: CASSDRVAGVGPYEQYF.

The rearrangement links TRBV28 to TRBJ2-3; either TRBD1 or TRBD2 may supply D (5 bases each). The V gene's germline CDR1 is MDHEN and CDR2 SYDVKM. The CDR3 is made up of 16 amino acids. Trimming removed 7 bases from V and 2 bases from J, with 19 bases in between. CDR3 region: CASNPDRDRYTDTQYF. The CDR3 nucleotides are TGTGCCAGCAACCCTGACCGGGACCGATACACAGATACGCAGTATTTT. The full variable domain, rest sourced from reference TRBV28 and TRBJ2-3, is DVKVTQSSRYLVKRTGEKVFLECVQDMDHENMFWYRQDPGLGLRLIYFSYDVKMKEKGDIPEGYSVSREKKERFSLILESASTNQTSMYLCASNPDRDRYTDTQYFGPGTRLTVL.